The 32 T cell receptor beta chains given below trace back to one sample, sequenced in a study of siplizumab effects on memory and regulatory T cells. Data came from immunoSEQ multiplex PCR; TCRdb stores just in-frame clones and leaves some out. This table has about 120,000 clones, just under 95% appearing once. The specimen sequenced was non-Treg CD4+ T cells sorted from blood. All receptors come from a human donor in good health.

The rearrangement links TRBV5-1 to TRBJ2-3, with 9 bases that match TRBD1. This CDR3 is 17 amino acids long. V gave up 1 base and J gave up 2 bases; unmatched junction bases: 8. Germline V gene data show CDR1 as SGHRS and CDR2 as YFSETQ. DNA of the CDR3: TGCGCCAGCAGCTTGAGCGGGACAGGGCAAACCACAGATACGCAGTATTTT. Translation gives CASSLSGTGQTTDTQYF.

V gene TRBV28 combines with J gene TRBJ2-7; 7 nucleotides agree with TRBD1. Germline CDR1 is MDHEN and CDR2 is SYDVKM. The CDR3 consists of 14 residues. V dropped 4 bases and J dropped 7; count of bases not matched to a gene: 10. CDR3 amino acids: CASSWDSFTGEQYF. CDR3 sequence (DNA): TGTGCCAGCAGTTGGGACAGTTTCACGGGGGAGCAGTACTTC.

The rearrangement uses TRBV7-9 and TRBJ2-7, with 7 bases that match TRBD2. This CDR3 contains 14 residues. The germline gives CDR1 SEHNR, CDR2 FQNEAQ (reference sequence). J gave up 5 bases and V 3 bases, and 7 bases lay outside the gene matches. The DNA of the CDR3 is TGTGCCAGCAGCTTGCTTGCGGGGGTTGACGAGCAGTACTTC. Protein sequence: CASSLLAGVDEQYF. Filled out from reference TRBV7-9 and TRBJ2-7, the complete variable domain reads DTGVSQNPRHKITKRGQNVTFRCDPISEHNRLYWYRQTLGQGPEFLTYFQNEAQLEKSRLLSDRFSAERPKGSFSTLEIQRTEQGDSAMYLCASSLLAGVDEQYFGPGTRLTVT.

The chain links TRBV4-1 to TRBJ2-5, with unresolved D. The germline V and J ends were trimmed by 4 bases and 4 bases, with 16 bases remaining between them. This CDR3 spans 15 amino acids. In germline, CDR1 is MGHRA, CDR2 YSYEKL. This CDR3 is CASSLVGLPAETQYF. CDR3 nucleotide sequence: TGCGCCAGCAGCCTAGTCGGTTTACCGGCAGAGACCCAGTACTTC.

V gene TRBV30 combines with J gene TRBJ2-5; no reliable D call. Deletions cut 5 bases from V and 5 bases from J, with 9 bases between. This CDR3 has 11 amino acids. Germline lookup yields CDR1 GTSNPN and CDR2 SVGIG (reference sequence). The CDR3 coding sequence is TGTGCCTGGGGGTCCCCGGAGACCCAGTACTTC. Amino acids: CAWGSPETQYF.

The CDR3 sequence: CSVQNRSSTDTQYF. CDR3 sequence (DNA): TGCAGCGTTCAAAACAGGTCTAGCACAGATACGCAGTATTTT. The rearrangement links TRBV29-1 to TRBJ2-3; TRBD1 might be the D (5 bases). CDR1 is SQVTM and CDR2 is ANQGSEA in the germline V gene. Deletions cut 5 bases from V and 0 bases from J, with 12 bases between. There are 14 residues in the CDR3.

The chain has TRBV4-2 and TRBJ2-7, with TRBD1 as a possible D gene (6 bases). With 1 base removed from V and 7 bases from J, the gap between germline ends came to 17 bases. Germline V CDR1 and CDR2: LGHNA, YNFKEQ. This CDR3 is built from 15 residues. The DNA for the CDR3 is TGTGCCAGCAGCCAAGGGGGGCAGAGTACGAGGGAGCAGTACTTC. Protein sequence: CASSQGGQSTREQYF.

The chain is built from TRBV7-3 and TRBJ2-3; 7 bases are a match to TRBD1. The CDR3 totals 19 residues. CDR1 SGHTA and CDR2 FQGTGA come from the germline V gene. The V segment lost 5 bases and the J segment 6 bases; nucleotides outside the gene matches: 23. CDR3 nucleotide sequence: TGTGCCAGCAGCGGGACAGTCCCGACGCACAGACGGGTAAGTGATACGCAGTATTTT. Translated, it gives CASSGTVPTHRRVSDTQYF.

The J gene is TRBJ2-1, the V gene TRBV11-2, with 7 bases aligning to TRBD2. The CDR3 runs 15 residues. Germline V gene sequence: CDR1 SGHAT, CDR2 FQNNGV. With 3 bases clipped from V and 1 base from J, the junction kept 3 bases outside the gene matches. The CDR3 here is CASSFGGSSYNEQFF. The CDR3 DNA follows: TGTGCCAGCAGCTTTGGCGGGAGTTCCTACAATGAGCAGTTCTTC. Complete variable domain (other parts from reference TRBV11-2 and TRBJ2-1): EAGVAQSPRYKIIEKRQSVAFWCNPISGHATLYWYQQILGQGPKLLIQFQNNGVVDDSQLPKDRFSAERLKGVDSTLKIQPAKLEDSAVYLCASSFGGSSYNEQFFGPGTRLTVL.

As concerns this clone: One end of the junction varies from germline; a read error may be responsible. The J gene is TRBJ1-2, the V gene TRBV7-3, with TRBD1 identical over 8 bases. Per the germline V gene, CDR1 is SGHTA and CDR2 is FQGTGA. The CDR3 extends over 14 amino acids. The CDR3 is CASSLTGTGYGYTF. The CDR3 DNA reads TGTGCCAGCAGCCTAACCGGGACAGGCTATGGCTACACCTTC.

The chain recombines TRBV5-4 with TRBJ1-3; D is undetermined. CDR3 length: 16 residues. Deletions cut 4 bases from V and 1 base from J, with 15 bases between. Germline V lookup: CDR1 SGHNT, CDR2 YYREEE (reference sequence). The CDR3 spells CASSEGSVGSGNTIYF. CDR3 bases: TGTGCCAGCAGCGAAGGGTCGGTTGGGTCTGGAAACACCATATATTTT.

The chain uses TRBV19 and TRBJ1-1; a weak D match, TRBD1 (6 bases). This CDR3 region has 15 residues. Germline loops: CDR1 LNHDA, CDR2 SQIVND (reference sequence). The V end lost 6 bases, the J end lost 1 base, and 15 bases lay between the germline ends. CDR3 residues: CASRSPGARNTEAFF. In DNA, the CDR3 is TGTGCCAGTAGGTCACCGGGGGCTAGGAACACTGAAGCTTTCTTT.

In its sample, this clone was seen once. V is TRBV5-3 and J is TRBJ2-2; D uncertain. TRBV5-3 is labeled an ORF, and its function is uncertain. The CDR3 covers 14 residues. Trimming removed 3 bases at V and 2 bases at J, with 8 bases between. CDR3 protein: CARSWSANTGELFF. Written as DNA, the CDR3 is TGTGCCAGAAGCTGGAGCGCAAACACCGGGGAGCTGTTTTTT.

The chain combines TRBV9 with TRBJ2-5, with 11 bases that match TRBD2. V was clipped by 3 bases and J by 4 bases; unmatched bases: 8. The germline gives CDR1 SGDLS, CDR2 YYNGEE. The CDR3 consists of 16 residues. The CDR3 DNA reads as TGTGCCAGCAGCGGTAGCGGGGGGGCAGGTCGAGAGACCCAGTACTTC. It translates to CASSGSGGAGRETQYF.

The chain recombines TRBV7-2 with TRBJ2-5; 7 bases fit TRBD2. Germline V CDR1 and CDR2: SGHTA, FQGNSA. The CDR3 contains 15 residues. The junction had 9 bases not matched to a gene; V was cut back by 3 bases and J by 5 bases. In DNA form, the CDR3 reads TGTGCCAGCAGCTTCTTAGCGGGCGGCTTTGAGACCCAGTACTTC. Translating gives CASSFLAGGFETQYF.

The rearrangement joins TRBV6-5 to TRBJ2-7, with a weak D call TRBD1 (5 bases). This CDR3 has 15 amino acids. V lost 2 bases and J 5 bases, leaving 16 bases between the germline ends. Germline V gives CDR1 MNHEY, CDR2 SVGAGI. The CDR3 reads CASSYTVQGSHEQYF. In DNA form, the CDR3 reads TGTGCCAGCAGTTACACCGTTCAGGGTTCCCACGAGCAGTACTTC.

The V and J genes are TRBV7-3 and TRBJ2-2, with 10 bases aligning to TRBD1. CDR3 length equals 14 residues. The germline V gene encodes CDR1 SGHTA and CDR2 FQGTGA. The V gene end was trimmed by 4 bases and the J gene end by 7 bases; junction bases not matched to a gene: 3. The CDR3 is CASSSGTGVGELFF. DNA of the CDR3: TGTGCCAGCAGCTCCGGGACAGGGGTCGGGGAGCTGTTTTTT.

This CDR3 reads CASSVVQSGANVLTF. The CDR3 region has the DNA TGTGCCAGCAGCGTAGTTCAGTCTGGGGCCAACGTCCTGACTTTC. This chain joins TRBV9 and TRBJ2-6; no firm D call. Trimming took 0 bases from V and 1 from J, leaving 5 bases between them. The CDR3 runs to 15 residues. Germline V gives CDR1 SGDLS, CDR2 YYNGEE.

V gene TRBV18 combines with J gene TRBJ2-7; 14 positions agree with TRBD2. Looked up from germline, CDR1 is KGHSH and CDR2 is LQKENI. The CDR3 length is 19 residues. V was clipped by 6 bases and J by 6 bases; unmatched bases: 19. The DNA of the CDR3 is TGTGCCAGCTCCCCGGGACTAGCGGGGGATAGCATCCTACTGGGCGAGCAGTACTTC. Residues: CASSPGLAGDSILLGEQYF.

V is TRBV5-1 and J is TRBJ1-4; 12 positions agree with TRBD1. This CDR3 is 16 amino acids long. Germline V gene sequence: CDR1 SGHRS, CDR2 YFSETQ. Trimming cost V 4 bases and J 6 bases; bases outside gene matches: 7. The CDR3 loop is CASSKGQGAPDEKLFF. CDR3 coding DNA: TGCGCCAGCAGCAAGGGACAGGGGGCGCCTGATGAAAAACTGTTTTTT.

The gene calls are TRBV14 and TRBJ2-7; a possible D gene is TRBD1 (6 bases). The CDR3 has 15 amino acids. V was cut by 3 bases and J by 6 bases, with 18 bases left in between. Per germline, CDR1 SGHDN and CDR2 FVKESK. This CDR3 is CASSHMGQGKAEQYF. CDR3 sequence (DNA): TGTGCCAGCAGCCACATGGGGCAGGGGAAAGCCGAGCAGTACTTC. The full variable domain, rest sourced from reference TRBV14 and TRBJ2-7, is EAGVTQFPSHSVIEKGQTVTLRCDPISGHDNLYWYRRVMGKEIKFLLHFVKESKQDESGMPNNRFLAERTGGTYSTLKVQPAELEDSGVYFCASSHMGQGKAEQYFGPGTRLTVT.

This clone was observed a single time. This chain connects TRBV10-2 to TRBJ2-3, with 9 bases that match TRBD2. The germline V gene encodes CDR1 WSHSY and CDR2 SAAADI. J was trimmed by 4 bases and V by 6 bases; bases with no gene match: 2. The CDR3 has 13 residues. CDR3 region: CASRRGGADTQYF. The CDR3 bases are TGCGCCAGCAGGCGGGGGGGCGCAGATACGCAGTATTTT.

The rearrangement links TRBV30 to TRBJ1-1; D uncertain. This CDR3 is 14 amino acids long. Germline CDR1 is GTSNPN and CDR2 is SVGIG (reference sequence). The V gene lost 0 bases and the J gene lost 10 bases, with 18 bases spanning the gap. The CDR3 spells CAWSVHSSSSGAFF. The CDR3 coding sequence is TGTGCCTGGAGTGTACATTCGTCGTCCTCGGGAGCTTTCTTT.

The chain couples TRBV27 to TRBJ1-3; 9 nucleotides agree with TRBD1. The V and J ends lost 5 bases and 4 bases, in that order; junction bases with no gene match: 6. CDR3 length: 15 residues. Germline assignment: CDR1 MNHEY and CDR2 SMNVEV (reference sequence). CDR3 amino acids: CASSPRDRAGNTIYF. For the CDR3, the DNA is TGTGCCAGCAGTCCCCGGGACAGGGCCGGAAACACCATATATTTT.

This chain uses TRBV5-1 with TRBJ2-1, with 7 bases aligning to TRBD2. With V trimmed by 4 bases and J by 0 bases, 4 bases remained unmatched. Germline CDR1 and CDR2: SGHRS and YFSETQ. The CDR3 covers 15 residues. The CDR3 DNA is TGCGCCAGCAGCCCCCGGGACTACTCCTACAATGAGCAGTTCTTC. Its translation is CASSPRDYSYNEQFF.

V and J are TRBV7-3 and TRBJ2-3; 16 bases fit TRBD2. Germline trimming cut 5 bases from V and 3 bases from J; bases unmatched to any gene: 2. The germline gives CDR1 SGHTA, CDR2 FQGTGA. The CDR3 is 16 amino acids. The DNA of the CDR3 is TGTGCCAGCAGCCCGGGACTAGCGGGGGGGACAGATACGCAGTATTTT. Translating it yields CASSPGLAGGTDTQYF.

The chain is built from TRBV6-5 and TRBJ1-2, with a tentative D call TRBD1 (6 bases). Trimming removed 6 bases at V and 6 bases at J, with 11 bases between. The CDR3 runs 12 residues. CDR1 MNHEY and CDR2 SVGAGI come from the germline V gene. The CDR3 DNA is TGTGCCAGCAGGGGAACAGGGAATGGCTACACCTTC. Protein: CASRGTGNGYTF.

The chain is built from TRBV7-3 and TRBJ1-1, with D possibly being TRBD1 (6 bases). V was pared by 1 base and J by 7 bases, with 22 bases between. Germline-derived CDR1 and CDR2 are SGHTA and FQGTGA. The CDR3 is 17 amino acids. This chain's CDR3 is CASSLIGFGQGSGEAFF. CDR3 nucleotide sequence: TGTGCCAGCAGCTTAATTGGTTTTGGCCAGGGGAGCGGTGAAGCTTTCTTT.

The chain carries TRBV7-3 and TRBJ2-6; tentatively, D is TRBD1 or TRBD2 (5 bases each). Germline-derived CDR1 and CDR2 are SGHTA and FQGTGA. V lost 2 bases and J lost 5, with 13 bases in between. The CDR3 sequence is 16 residues long. CDR3 protein: CASSLGTSSRANVLTF. CDR3 bases: TGTGCCAGCAGCTTAGGGACCAGCTCGAGGGCCAACGTCCTGACTTTC. Complete variable domain (other parts from reference TRBV7-3 and TRBJ2-6): GAGVSQTPSNKVTEKGKYVELRCDPISGHTALYWYRQSLGQGPEFLIYFQGTGAADDSGLPNDRFFAVRPEGSVSTLKIQRTERGDSAVYLCASSLGTSSRANVLTFGAGSRLTVL.

The chain has TRBV28 and TRBJ2-2; TRBD2 is a possible D gene (6 bases). This CDR3 spans 15 amino acids. CDR1 and CDR2 (germline): MDHEN, SYDVKM. The V and J ends lost 2 bases and 5 bases respectively, with 12 bases between them. In DNA form, the CDR3 reads TGTGCCAGCAGTTTAGGAGGGGCGGGAACCGGGGAGCTGTTTTTT. Encoded protein: CASSLGGAGTGELFF.

This chain joins TRBV7-9 and TRBJ1-4; 8 bases map to TRBD1. The V and J ends lost 6 bases and 7 bases, in that order; junction bases with no gene match: 10. The CDR3 extends over 15 amino acids. Germline V lookup: CDR1 SEHNR, CDR2 FQNEAQ (reference sequence). This CDR3 reads CASRPGGTGPEKLFF. The CDR3 nucleotides read TGTGCCAGCAGACCCGGCGGGACAGGACCTGAAAAACTGTTTTTT. Filled out from reference TRBV7-9 and TRBJ1-4, the complete variable domain reads DTGVSQNPRHKITKRGQNVTFRCDPISEHNRLYWYRQTLGQGPEFLTYFQNEAQLEKSRLLSDRFSAERPKGSFSTLEIQRTEQGDSAMYLCASRPGGTGPEKLFFGSGTQLSVL.

The chain carries TRBV7-7 and TRBJ1-1, with 8 nucleotides matching TRBD1. This CDR3 region has 15 residues. The ends lost 5 bases at V and 1 base at J; junction bases unmatched: 6. CDR1 is SSHAT, CDR2 FNYEAQ, per germline (reference sequence). In DNA, the CDR3 is TGTGCCAGCAGCATCGTGACAGGGGCGAACACTGAAGCTTTCTTT. This translates into CASSIVTGANTEAFF.